The rows below give T cell receptor beta chains drawn from one sample of a study of T cell responses to AZD1222 COVID-19 vaccine. Using immunoSEQ multiplex PCR, the repertoire was profiled, and TCRdb retains in-frame clones only, with some absent. Here the sample spans 110,000 or so clones, approximately 92% being singletons. Sequenced material: peripheral blood, taken 28 days after the second AZD1222 dose. Every receptor here comes from an adult who received the AZD1222 COVID-19 vaccine. Both conserved end residues are part of each CDR3. A D gene is named only where the DNA matches it firmly. Clone size is not always given. Where it is, it says once, few, many or a class for expanded clones.

>-|TRBV28|TRBJ1-1|-
CASLSKGDPAFTEAFF
TGTGCCAGCCTATCCAAAGGGGACCCGGCATTTACTGAAGCTTTCTTT
>-|TRBV6-5|TRBJ2-7|-
CASIGTVPYEQYF
TGTGCCAGCATAGGGACGGTGCCCTACGAGCAGTACTTC
>TRBD1|TRBV5-1|TRBJ1-1|-
CASSLRGRTGTPNTEAFF
TGCGCCAGCAGCTTGAGGGGGCGGACAGGGACCCCGAACACTGAAGCTTTCTTT
>-|TRBV30|TRBJ1-2|-
CAWNRYGYTF
TGTGCCTGGAACAGATATGGCTACACCTTC
>-|TRBV7-9|TRBJ2-3|once
CASSLLHSYTDTQYF
TGTGCCAGCAGCTTGTTACACTCGTACACAGATACGCAGTATTTT
>TRBD1|TRBV10-3|TRBJ1-5|-
CAIRILPGQGWHSNQPQHF
TGTGCCATCAGGATCCTTCCGGGACAGGGATGGCATAGCAATCAGCCCCAGCATTTT
>-|TRBV28|TRBJ1-1|-
CASSYGVNTEAFF
TGTGCCAGCAGTTATGGGGTGAACACTGAAGCTTTCTTT
>-|TRBV28|TRBJ1-2|-
CASRKTWGYTF
TGTGCCAGCAGAAAAACATGGGGCTACACCTTC
>-|TRBV18|TRBJ2-3|-
CASSPGQDSPKYF
TGTGCCAGCTCACCAGGTCAGGACAGTCCAAAGTATTTT
>-|TRBV6-4|TRBJ1-2|few
CASRPGGNNYGYTF
TGTGCCAGCCGACCGGGGGGAAATAACTATGGCTACACCTTC
>-|TRBV19|TRBJ2-7|-
CASTPGSITYEQYF
TGTGCCAGTACTCCCGGGTCGATAACCTACGAGCAGTACTTC
>TRBD1|TRBV27|TRBJ2-4|-
CASSLTGSSGIQYF
TGTGCCAGCAGCCTGACAGGGTCCTCGGGCATTCAGTACTTC
>-|TRBV7-9|TRBJ1-6|-
CASSLQGTYNSPLHF
TGTGCCAGCAGCTTGCAGGGGACCTATAATTCACCCCTCCACTTT
>TRBD1|TRBV25-1|TRBJ2-7|-
CASSDGTGNLRYEQYF
TGTGCCAGCAGTGACGGGACAGGGAATTTACGCTACGAGCAGTACTTC
>TRBD1|TRBV7-2|TRBJ2-7|-
CASSLATGFYEQYF
TGTGCCAGCAGCTTAGCGACAGGGTTCTACGAGCAGTACTTC
>-|TRBV7-2|TRBJ2-7|-
CASSPSQGTGDKYF
TGTGCCAGCAGCCCCTCCCAGGGGACGGGAGATAAGTACTTC
>-|TRBV2|TRBJ2-2|-
CASVGILASTGELFF
TGTGCCAGCGTCGGTATACTGGCAAGCACCGGGGAGCTGTTTTTT
>TRBD1|TRBV7-2|TRBJ2-1|-
CASNYLGTGLWNEQFF
TGTGCCAGCAACTACCTAGGGACAGGGTTGTGGAATGAGCAGTTCTTC
>-|TRBV28|TRBJ2-3|-
CASSRVQTSTDTQYF
TGTGCCAGCAGCCGAGTGCAGACTAGCACAGATACGCAGTATTTT
>-|TRBV18|TRBJ2-2|-
CASSLYTGELFF
TGTGCCAGCTCACTTTACACCGGGGAGCTGTTTTTT
>TRBD1|TRBV28|TRBJ1-1|-
CASRTGQGSSEAFF
TGTGCCAGCAGGACGGGACAGGGGAGCTCTGAAGCTTTCTTT
>TRBD2|TRBV28|TRBJ2-1|-
CASSLLREGQDEQFF
TGTGCCAGCAGTTTATTGCGGGAGGGCCAGGATGAGCAGTTCTTC
>-|TRBV2|TRBJ2-5|-
CASQVSETQYF
TGTGCCTCACAGGTTTCGGAGACCCAGTACTTC
>TRBD1|TRBV4-2|TRBJ2-7|-
CASSQVSGQSVYEQYF
TGTGCCAGCAGCCAAGTTTCGGGACAGTCGGTCTACGAGCAGTACTTC
>-|TRBV19|TRBJ2-2|-
CASSIQGINTGELFF
TGTGCCAGTAGTATACAGGGGATAAACACCGGGGAGCTGTTTTTT
>-|TRBV28|TRBJ2-6|-
CASSLPGSSGANVLTF
TGTGCCAGCAGCTTACCCGGGAGCTCTGGGGCCAACGTCCTGACTTTC
>TRBD1|TRBV10-1|TRBJ1-1|-
CASRTGIKTEAFF
TGCGCCAGCAGGACAGGGATTAAGACTGAAGCTTTCTTT